This is a list of T cell receptor beta chains from one sample in a study of identical twins. TCRdb used MiXCR to reprocess the 5' RACE reads, holding one entry per CDR3 protein. The table shows hundreds of thousands of distinct CDR3 sequences, with roughly 26% occurring only once. Separately, the same data were catalogued under a study of T cells expressing NK-cell markers.

Sequencing was performed on CD4+ T cells sorted from blood. Source of these receptors: a woman aged 18 to 35 in good health. CDR3s leave out the opening cysteine and the closing phenylalanine or tryptophan. The order of the fields is J gene, V gene, CDR3 protein.

j_call: TRBJ2-1; v_call: TRBV11-2; cdr3_aa: ASSLFNTGLRDEQF
j_call: TRBJ1-1; v_call: TRBV12-3/TRBV12-4; cdr3_aa: ASSPGRMNTEAF
j_call: TRBJ2-5; v_call: TRBV29-1; cdr3_aa: SVVAGQETQY
j_call: TRBJ1-2; v_call: TRBV6-1; cdr3_aa: ASSPPETGQGGINGYT
j_call: TRBJ2-7; v_call: TRBV9; cdr3_aa: ASSVVSESSYEQY
j_call: TRBJ2-5; v_call: TRBV14; cdr3_aa: ASSQVERGGWETQY
j_call: TRBJ2-5; v_call: TRBV20-1; cdr3_aa: SASLPGTGETQY
j_call: TRBJ1-3; v_call: TRBV9; cdr3_aa: ASSYSRQSGNTIY
j_call: TRBJ2-2; v_call: TRBV20-1; cdr3_aa: SARRQGGSTGELF
j_call: TRBJ2-3; v_call: TRBV12-3/TRBV12-4; cdr3_aa: ASSLAQGGSTDTQY
j_call: TRBJ2-3; v_call: TRBV5-1; cdr3_aa: ASSEAYADTQY
j_call: TRBJ1-2; v_call: TRBV12-3/TRBV12-4; cdr3_aa: ASSLGQVGYT
j_call: TRBJ2-1; v_call: TRBV20-1; cdr3_aa: SVSLREYDEQF
j_call: TRBJ1-1; v_call: TRBV20-1; cdr3_aa: SARDLGYGAF
j_call: TRBJ2-5; v_call: TRBV20-1; cdr3_aa: SARWAVAQETQY
j_call: TRBJ2-5; v_call: TRBV25-1; cdr3_aa: ASRLLAGETQY
j_call: TRBJ1-2; v_call: TRBV20-1; cdr3_aa: SARTGGSYGYT
j_call: TRBJ2-7; v_call: TRBV7-2; cdr3_aa: ASSYRDRGPYEQY
j_call: TRBJ2-2; v_call: TRBV4-2; cdr3_aa: ASSQVSSGELF
j_call: TRBJ2-2; v_call: TRBV7-9; cdr3_aa: ASSLGLYSRRTGELF
j_call: TRBJ2-7; v_call: TRBV20-1; cdr3_aa: SARPSRTLSYEQY
j_call: TRBJ1-4; v_call: TRBV29-1; cdr3_aa: SVGTNEKLF
j_call: TRBJ2-1; v_call: TRBV20-1; cdr3_aa: SAYLADWGQF
j_call: TRBJ2-5; v_call: TRBV20-1; cdr3_aa: SAPTSGAKETQY
j_call: TRBJ2-1; v_call: TRBV29-1; cdr3_aa: SGLTRQNLVPIEQF
j_call: TRBJ2-4; v_call: TRBV7-2; cdr3_aa: ASSPRPTNIQY
j_call: TRBJ2-7; v_call: TRBV5-1; cdr3_aa: ASSLTRPEEQY
j_call: TRBJ2-2; v_call: TRBV2; cdr3_aa: ASKAGASNTGELF
j_call: TRBJ2-3; v_call: TRBV5-1; cdr3_aa: ASSLELGGTYTQY
j_call: TRBJ2-2; v_call: TRBV7-6; cdr3_aa: ASSQDRSANTGELF
j_call: TRBJ2-3; v_call: TRBV20-1; cdr3_aa: ATGGGTDTQY
j_call: TRBJ1-5; v_call: TRBV6-2/TRBV6-3; cdr3_aa: ASSYSRGRGNQPQH
j_call: TRBJ2-3; v_call: TRBV7-8; cdr3_aa: ASSPTMRDWTDTQY
j_call: TRBJ2-3; v_call: TRBV10-1; cdr3_aa: ASSGTRGPDTQY
j_call: TRBJ2-1; v_call: TRBV5-1; cdr3_aa: ASSFTTGTGSYNEQF
j_call: TRBJ2-5; v_call: TRBV6-1; cdr3_aa: ASRVTYEETQY
j_call: TRBJ2-7; v_call: TRBV20-1; cdr3_aa: SARERRTWTSGSYEQY
j_call: TRBJ2-7; v_call: TRBV28; cdr3_aa: TSGVSSYEQY
j_call: TRBJ2-2; v_call: TRBV12-3/TRBV12-4; cdr3_aa: ASSLKGGAGTGELF
j_call: TRBJ2-3; v_call: TRBV14; cdr3_aa: ASSRTGYRTDTQY
j_call: TRBJ2-3; v_call: TRBV7-3; cdr3_aa: ATDAWGTERTQY
j_call: TRBJ2-3; v_call: TRBV3-1; cdr3_aa: ASSEDHYTQY
j_call: TRBJ1-4; v_call: TRBV12-3/TRBV12-4; cdr3_aa: ASSPVSTNEKLF
j_call: TRBJ1-2; v_call: TRBV20-1; cdr3_aa: SARVPGAGYT
j_call: TRBJ2-1; v_call: TRBV12-3/TRBV12-4; cdr3_aa: ASSPLPYEQF